This TCR beta chain was recovered during a study of T cell repertoires in cytomegalovirus infection (dated by TCRdb to about 2019). With respect to the entire study: Alongside well-studied HLA-B-restricted epitopes, the peptide stimulations were aimed at recently identified HLA-C-restricted CMV epitopes, whose presentation resists viral immunomodulation. Because public TCR beta signatures pointed to carriage of CMV infection together with the matching HLA type, the HLA type of each donor mattered for the analysis. Overall study results and their limits: In the ex vivo response, HLA-C-restricted CMV-specific TCR beta clonotypes were dominant, and in two of eight donors the single most frequent clonotype came from this HLA-C-restricted group. In both this cohort and an independent roughly 330-donor cohort, the cumulative frequency of public TCR beta family members distinguished carriers of CMV infection plus the relevant HLA type.

In light of the paper, this sample's treatment or condition label describes: in vitro stimulation with specific CMV peptide epitopes to enrich CMV-specific T cells. Of note for this clonotype: Its antigen remains unidentified. Base quality data are lacking; no much larger clone is found one base away.

These reads were obtained on an Illumina HiSeq 1500. Starting from the raw public reads, TCRdb applied fastp trimming at Q25, assembled clones with MiXCR and retained in-frame beta chains. Identical CDR3 protein sequences are pooled into one entry, listed with their most common genes and DNA. Here the sample has about 130,000 distinct CDR3 sequences; 25% to 35% occur a single time. Roughly 53% of the sample goes to the ten largest clones. As encoded in the germline V gene, CDR1 is SGHVS while CDR2 is FQNEAQ. The germline V and J ends show losses of 5 bases and 1 base respectively, and no gene match explains 2 bases of the junction. Its CDR3 holds 14 amino acids, cysteine through phenylalanine. Only CDR3 DNA is held: 42 bases, read in frame from base 1.

The V gene is TRBV7-8 and the J gene is TRBJ1-5; 7 bases in the middle match TRBD1. The TCR sequence derives from a human donor in good health (CMV status not recorded). Some clones in this sample may be carry-over from other donors' samples. The sample was CD8+ T cells from cultured PBMCs, taken from culture after CMV antigen stimulation. The bases are TGTGCCAGCAGCGGGGGACAGAGCAATCAGCCCCAGCATTTT. Protein translation: CASSGGQSNQPQHF.